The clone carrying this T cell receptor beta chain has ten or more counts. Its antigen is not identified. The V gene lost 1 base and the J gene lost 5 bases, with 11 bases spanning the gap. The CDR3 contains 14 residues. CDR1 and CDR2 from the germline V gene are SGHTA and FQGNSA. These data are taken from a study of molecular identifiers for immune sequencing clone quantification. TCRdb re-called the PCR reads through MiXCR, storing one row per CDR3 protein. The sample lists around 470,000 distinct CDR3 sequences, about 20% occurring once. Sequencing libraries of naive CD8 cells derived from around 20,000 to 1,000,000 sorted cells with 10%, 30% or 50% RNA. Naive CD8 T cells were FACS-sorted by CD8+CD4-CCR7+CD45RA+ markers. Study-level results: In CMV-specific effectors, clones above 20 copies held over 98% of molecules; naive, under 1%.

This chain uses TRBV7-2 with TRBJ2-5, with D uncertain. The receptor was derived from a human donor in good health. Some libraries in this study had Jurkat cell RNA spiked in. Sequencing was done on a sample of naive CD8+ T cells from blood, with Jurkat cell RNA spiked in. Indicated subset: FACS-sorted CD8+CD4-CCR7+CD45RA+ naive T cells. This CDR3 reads CASSLGVGLETQYF. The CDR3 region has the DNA TGTGCCAGCAGCTTAGGTGTGGGGTTGGAGACCCAGTACTTC.